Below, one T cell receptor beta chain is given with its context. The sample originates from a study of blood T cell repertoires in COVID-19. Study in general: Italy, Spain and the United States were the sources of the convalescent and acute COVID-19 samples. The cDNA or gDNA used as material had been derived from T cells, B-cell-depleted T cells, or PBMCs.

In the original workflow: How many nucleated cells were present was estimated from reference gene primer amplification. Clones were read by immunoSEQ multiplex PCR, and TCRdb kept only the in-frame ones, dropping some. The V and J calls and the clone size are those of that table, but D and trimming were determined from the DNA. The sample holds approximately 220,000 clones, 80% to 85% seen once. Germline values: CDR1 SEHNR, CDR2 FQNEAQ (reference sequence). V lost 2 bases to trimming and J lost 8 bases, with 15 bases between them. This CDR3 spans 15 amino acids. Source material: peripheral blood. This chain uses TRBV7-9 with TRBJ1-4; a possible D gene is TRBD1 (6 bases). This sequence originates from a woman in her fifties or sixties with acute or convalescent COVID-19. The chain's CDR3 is CASSLKTGVGEKLFF. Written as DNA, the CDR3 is TGTGCCAGCAGCTTAAAGACAGGAGTTGGCGAAAAACTGTTTTTT. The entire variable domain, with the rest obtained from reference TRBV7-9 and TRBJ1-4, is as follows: DTGVSQNPRHKITKRGQNVTFRCDPISEHNRLYWYRQTLGQGPEFLTYFQNEAQLEKSRLLSDRFSAERPKGSFSTLEIQRTEQGDSAMYLCASSLKTGVGEKLFFGSGTQLSVL.